These 20 T cell receptor beta chains were all obtained from the same sample, sequenced in a study of spatial heterogeneity in lung cancer. Study conclusions and caveats: Intratumoral expanded alpha and beta TCR counts were found to track tumor mutation counts.

Antigen specificity for these receptors is unknown. TCRdb called the 5' RACE reads again in MiXCR, with one record for every CDR3 protein. In the table there are about 18,000 distinct CDR3 sequences, less than 8% of which are singletons. This sample's time point: sample taken at primary tumor resection. The source was lung tumor tissue, collected at surgery. The source of these receptors is a male donor with early-stage non-small cell lung cancer.

Turning to this clonotype: A much larger clone is a single base away; this may be a read error. This chain connects TRBV9 to TRBJ1-1, with unresolved D. Germline lookup yields CDR1 SGDLS and CDR2 YYNGEE. There are 18 residues in the CDR3. In DNA form, the CDR3 reads TGTGTCAGCAGCGTCGGAATGCAGAGGGCAGGAGTCGACACTGAAGCTTTCTTT. Protein product: CVSSVGMQRAGVDTEAFF. Using reference TRBV9 and TRBJ1-1 for the parts outside the CDR3, the full variable domain is DSGVTQTPKHLITATGQRVTLRCSPRSGDLSVYWYQQSLDQGLQFLIQYYNGEERAKGNILERFSAQQFPDLHSELNLSSLELGDSALYFCVSSVGMQRAGVDTEAFFGQGTRLTVV.

About this clonotype itself: It may be a read error: a sequence one base away is much more abundant. The rearrangement uses TRBV7-9 and TRBJ2-1, with 9 bases fitting TRBD2. From germline, CDR1 is SEHNR and CDR2 FQNEAQ (reference sequence). CDR3 length equals 16 residues. The CDR3 region has the DNA TGTACCAGCCTGAACGCGGCGGGGGGGCCCTACAATGAGCAGTTCTTC. It yields the protein CTSLNAAGGPYNEQFF.

This clonotype showed up just a few times. The chain joins TRBV14 to TRBJ2-1; the D gene is possibly TRBD2 (5 bases). CDR1 SGHDN and CDR2 FVKESK come from the germline V gene. V dropped 3 bases and J dropped 9 bases, with 12 bases sitting between them. This CDR3 has 13 amino acids. CDR3 loop: CASSQLARSEQFF. In nucleotides, the CDR3 is TGTGCCAGCAGCCAGCTAGCTCGCAGTGAGCAGTTCTTC.

This clonotype was picked up many times. The V and J genes are TRBV5-1 and TRBJ2-3; D gene unclear. V was clipped by 1 base and J by 6 bases, with 6 bases between them. Germline values: CDR1 SGHRS, CDR2 YFSETQ. CDR3 length: 12 residues. The CDR3 nucleotides are TGCGCCAGCAGCTTGTCGGTGGATACGCAGTATTTT. It translates to CASSLSVDTQYF.

The gene calls are TRBV28 and TRBJ1-1; D is unclear. Looked up from germline, CDR1 is MDHEN and CDR2 is SYDVKM. The V end lost 5 bases, the J end lost 0 bases, and 7 bases lay between the germline ends. There are 13 residues in the CDR3. The CDR3 here is CASSRQMNTEAFF. The CDR3 nucleotides read TGTGCCAGCAGTCGCCAGATGAACACTGAAGCTTTCTTT.

The chain links TRBV20-1 to TRBJ1-2; D call uncertain. The CDR3 covers 16 residues. Trimming took off 2 bases at V and 0 bases at J, with 16 bases between the two ends. Germline lookup yields CDR1 DFQATT and CDR2 SNEGSKA (reference sequence). The CDR3 sequence is CSARNTIRGANYGYTF. In DNA, the CDR3 is TGCAGTGCTAGAAATACGATTCGGGGAGCTAACTATGGCTACACCTTC.

This clonotype showed up many times. This chain connects TRBV7-2 to TRBJ2-3; TRBD2 agrees at 9 bases. The CDR3 extends over 14 amino acids. Trimming cost V 4 bases and J 4 bases; bases outside gene matches: 3. Germline V gives CDR1 SGHTA, CDR2 FQGNSA. CDR3 sequence reads: CASSSGLAPDTQYF. The CDR3 DNA reads TGTGCCAGCAGCTCGGGACTAGCCCCAGATACGCAGTATTTT.

A remark on this clonotype: Lacking the conserved final phenylalanine or tryptophan, this CDR3 likely reflects a read error. The chain has TRBV28 and TRBJ1-1, with TRBD1 matching over 12 bases. Germline CDR1 is MDHEN and CDR2 is SYDVKM. This CDR3 spans 13 amino acids. V lost 5 bases and J lost 11; bases outside the gene matches: 6. The CDR3 here is CASSLGQGATAFP. The CDR3 DNA reads as TGTGCCAGCAGTCTGGGACAGGGGGCGACGGCTTTCCCT.

In this sample, this clonotype turned up many times. The chain combines TRBV6-6 with TRBJ1-2; 9 nucleotides match TRBD1. Trimming removed 4 bases from V and 7 bases from J; junction bases left unmatched: 4. The CDR3 length is 13 residues. The germline gives CDR1 MNHNY, CDR2 SVGAGI (reference sequence). The CDR3 is CASSSGQGPGYTF. CDR3 DNA: TGTGCCAGCAGTTCGGGACAGGGTCCTGGCTACACCTTC.

This clonotype was detected many times. V is TRBV5-1 and J is TRBJ2-3, with TRBD2 as a possible D gene (6 bases). V dropped 4 bases and J dropped 0 bases, with 18 bases sitting between them. The CDR3 is 17 residues long. Germline CDR1 reads SGHRS; CDR2 reads YFSETQ. The CDR3 reads CASSRPSRGTSTDTQYF. The DNA for the CDR3 is TGCGCCAGCAGCCGACCCTCCCGGGGGACTAGCACAGATACGCAGTATTTT.

This clonotype was seen only a few times. The V and J genes are TRBV20-1 and TRBJ2-1; D is perhaps TRBD2 (5 bases). The CDR3 length is 14 residues. Germline V gene data show CDR1 as DFQATT and CDR2 as SNEGSKA (reference sequence). Trimming cost V 3 bases and J 3 bases, with 12 bases left between them. This CDR3 reads CSARASSGYNEQFF. CDR3 nucleotides: TGCAGTGCTAGGGCTAGCTCCGGCTACAATGAGCAGTTCTTC.

This clonotype appeared many times. J is TRBJ2-5 and V is TRBV5-1, with 11 bases matching TRBD1. This CDR3 has 14 amino acids. J lost 3 bases, V lost 4 bases, and 2 bases had no gene match. Germline V lookup: CDR1 SGHRS, CDR2 YFSETQ. The CDR3 protein is CASSMGQGEETQYF. CDR3 sequence (DNA): TGCGCCAGCAGCATGGGACAGGGGGAAGAGACCCAGTACTTC.

A remark on this clonotype: Since a much larger clone is just one base distant, this may be a read error. The V call is TRBV5-5, the J call TRBJ1-5, with D unresolved. Germline CDR1 and CDR2: SGHKS and YYEKEE (reference sequence). Trimming left V 1 base short and J 11 bases short, with 16 bases between. The length of the CDR3 is 14 residues. CDR3 amino acids: CASSLTRASWAQHF. As DNA, the CDR3 is TGTGCCAGCAGCTTGACCCGGGCCTCATGGGCCCAGCATTTT.

This clonotype occurred many times. V and J are TRBV27 and TRBJ1-4; possibly TRBD1 for D (5 bases). The CDR3 consists of 18 residues. Trimming pared 2 bases from V and 2 bases from J, leaving 18 bases between. The V gene's germline CDR1 is MNHEY and CDR2 SMNVEV (reference sequence). As DNA, the CDR3 is TGTGCCAGCAGTTTACCTTACCGGACAATTAGGACTAATGAAAAACTGTTTTTT. Its translation: CASSLPYRTIRTNEKLFF.

The chain carries TRBV3-1 and TRBJ2-1; no reliable D call. The germline gives CDR1 LGHDT, CDR2 YNNKEL (reference sequence). CDR3 length equals 17 residues. Trimming took 0 bases from V and 1 from J, leaving 13 bases between them. Here the CDR3 reads CASSQDHVVGSYNEQFF. The CDR3 DNA sequence: TGTGCCAGCAGCCAAGATCACGTTGTGGGGTCCTACAATGAGCAGTTCTTC.

The chain employs TRBV7-2 and TRBJ1-3, with D possibly TRBD1 on 6 matching bases. The germline V gene has CDR1 SGHTA and CDR2 FQGNSA. This CDR3 is 19 amino acids long. Trimming took 0 bases from V and 0 from J, leaving 18 bases between them. The CDR3 loop reads CASSLAGTWAISSGNTIYF. The CDR3 DNA is TGTGCCAGCAGCTTAGCCGGGACATGGGCGATTAGCTCTGGAAACACCATATATTTT.

Ten or more counts support this clonotype. V is TRBV18 and J is TRBJ1-1; TRBD1 matches 7 bases. V was pared by 6 bases and J by 1 base, with 5 bases of the junction left unmatched. Germline values: CDR1 KGHSH, CDR2 LQKENI. This CDR3 is 14 amino acids long. The CDR3 loop reads CASSETGTNTEAFF. DNA of the CDR3: TGTGCCAGCTCTGAGACAGGGACGAACACTGAAGCTTTCTTT.

Many counts were recorded for this clonotype. The chain links TRBV4-3 to TRBJ1-1; 11 nucleotides line up with TRBD1. Looked up from germline, CDR1 is LGHNA and CDR2 is YSLEER. V dropped 4 bases and J dropped 6; count of bases not matched to a gene: 13. The CDR3 runs to 17 residues. The CDR3 nucleotides read TGCGCCAGCAGCCCCTACGGACAGGGGGCTCTATTCGCTGAAGCTTTCTTT. Protein product: CASSPYGQGALFAEAFF.

This clonotype was seen many times. The V and J genes are TRBV29-1 and TRBJ2-3, with 11 bases lining up with TRBD2. Germline assignment: CDR1 SQVTM and CDR2 ANQGSEA. The CDR3 runs 18 residues. J was trimmed by 2 bases and V by 1 base; bases with no gene match: 11. The CDR3 sequence: CSVEAAGTSGFFTDTQYF. CDR3 nucleotides: TGCAGCGTTGAAGCTGCCGGGACTAGCGGTTTTTTCACAGATACGCAGTATTTT.

This clonotype was observed a handful of times. This chain links TRBV7-6 with TRBJ2-3, with no clear D. Germline V gene data show CDR1 as SGHVS and CDR2 as FNYEAQ. CDR3 length: 16 residues. The ends were cut back, 5 bases at V and 3 bases at J, with 18 bases in the middle. Here the CDR3 reads CASSGYGGVETDTQYF. CDR3 DNA sequence: TGTGCCAGCAGCGGGTATGGTGGAGTGGAGACAGATACGCAGTATTTT.